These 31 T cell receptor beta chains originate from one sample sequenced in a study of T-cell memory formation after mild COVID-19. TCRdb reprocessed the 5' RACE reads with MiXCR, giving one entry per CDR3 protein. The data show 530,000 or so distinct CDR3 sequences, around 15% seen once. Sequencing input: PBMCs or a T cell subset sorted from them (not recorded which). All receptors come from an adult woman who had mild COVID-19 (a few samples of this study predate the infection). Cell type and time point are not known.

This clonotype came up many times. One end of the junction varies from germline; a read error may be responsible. CDR3: CASSEEFGRAKNIQYF. In nucleotides, the CDR3 is TGCGCCAGCAGCGAAGAATTCGGGCGAGCCAAAAACATTCAGTACTTC. This chain links TRBV4-3 with TRBJ2-4; D is undetermined. The CDR3 covers 16 residues. The germline V gene has CDR1 LGHNA and CDR2 YSLEER.

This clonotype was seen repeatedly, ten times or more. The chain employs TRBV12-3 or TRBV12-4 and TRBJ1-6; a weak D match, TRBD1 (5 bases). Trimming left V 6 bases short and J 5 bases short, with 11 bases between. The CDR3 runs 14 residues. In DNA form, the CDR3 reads TGTGCCAGCAGGACGGGGGTCCATAATTCACCCCTCCACTTT. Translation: CASRTGVHNSPLHF.

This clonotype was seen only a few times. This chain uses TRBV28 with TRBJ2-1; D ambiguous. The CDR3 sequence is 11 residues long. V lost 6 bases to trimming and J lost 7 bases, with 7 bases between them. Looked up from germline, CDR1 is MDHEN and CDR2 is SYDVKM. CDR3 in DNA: TGTGCCAGCAGCCAAAAAAATGAGCAGTTCTTC. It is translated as CASSQKNEQFF. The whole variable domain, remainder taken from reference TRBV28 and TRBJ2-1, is DVKVTQSSRYLVKRTGEKVFLECVQDMDHENMFWYRQDPGLGLRLIYFSYDVKMKEKGDIPEGYSVSREKKERFSLILESASTNQTSMYLCASSQKNEQFFGPGTRLTVL.

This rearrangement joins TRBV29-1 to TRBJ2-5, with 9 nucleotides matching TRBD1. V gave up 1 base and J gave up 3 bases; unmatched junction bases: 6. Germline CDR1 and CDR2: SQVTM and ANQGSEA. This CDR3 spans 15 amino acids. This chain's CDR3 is CSVEGWTGEEETQYF. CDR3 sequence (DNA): TGCAGCGTTGAAGGTTGGACAGGGGAGGAAGAGACCCAGTACTTC.

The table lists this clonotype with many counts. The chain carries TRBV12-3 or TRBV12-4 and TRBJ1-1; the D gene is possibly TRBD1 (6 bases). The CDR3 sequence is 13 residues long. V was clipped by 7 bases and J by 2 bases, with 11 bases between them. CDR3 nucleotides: TGTGCCAGCACTAGGGGGTTAAACACTGAAGCTTTCTTT. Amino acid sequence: CASTRGLNTEAFF.

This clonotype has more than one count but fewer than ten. The CDR3: CASSQERGLENEQFF. The CDR3 region has the DNA TGCGCCAGCAGCCAAGAAAGGGGGCTGGAAAATGAGCAGTTCTTC. The chain links TRBV4-1 to TRBJ2-1; 7 nucleotides align to TRBD1. CDR3 size: 15 residues. V was clipped by 0 bases and J by 7 bases; unmatched bases: 6. Germline-derived CDR1 and CDR2 are MGHRA and YSYEKL.

The CDR3 DNA sequence: TGTGCCACCAGTGATTGGTCAGGGCAAGAGACCCAGTACTTC. It specifies CATSDWSGQETQYF. The chain combines TRBV24-1 with TRBJ2-5; D perhaps matches TRBD1 (5 bases). V was trimmed by 2 bases and J by 2 bases, leaving 8 bases between them. The CDR3 has 14 residues. In germline, CDR1 is KGHDR, CDR2 SFDVKD.

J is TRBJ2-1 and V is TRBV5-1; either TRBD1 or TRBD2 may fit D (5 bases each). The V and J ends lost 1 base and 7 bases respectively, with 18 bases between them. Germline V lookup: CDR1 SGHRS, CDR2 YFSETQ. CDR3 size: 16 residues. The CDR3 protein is CASSLFGSGTENEQFF. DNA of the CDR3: TGCGCCAGCAGCTTGTTTGGGTCCGGGACGGAAAATGAGCAGTTCTTC.

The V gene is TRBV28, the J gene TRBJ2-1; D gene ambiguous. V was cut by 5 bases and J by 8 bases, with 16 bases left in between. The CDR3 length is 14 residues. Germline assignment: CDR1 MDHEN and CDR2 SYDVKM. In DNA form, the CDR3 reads TGTGCCAGCAGTACCCTTTTCGGCGTTTATGAGCAGTTCTTC. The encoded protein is CASSTLFGVYEQFF.

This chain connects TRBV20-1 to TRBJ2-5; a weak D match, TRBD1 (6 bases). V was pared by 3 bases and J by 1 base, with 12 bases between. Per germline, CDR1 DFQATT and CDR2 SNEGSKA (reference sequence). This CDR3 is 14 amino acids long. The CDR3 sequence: CSASKGTPQETQYF. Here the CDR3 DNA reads TGCAGTGCTAGTAAGGGGACACCCCAAGAGACCCAGTACTTC.

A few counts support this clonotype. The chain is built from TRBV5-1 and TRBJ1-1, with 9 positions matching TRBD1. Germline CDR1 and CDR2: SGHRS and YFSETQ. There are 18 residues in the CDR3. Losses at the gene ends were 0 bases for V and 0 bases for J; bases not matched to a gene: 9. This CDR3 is CASSLAPDRGFMNTEAFF. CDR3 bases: TGCGCCAGCAGCTTGGCTCCGGACAGGGGCTTCATGAACACTGAAGCTTTCTTT.

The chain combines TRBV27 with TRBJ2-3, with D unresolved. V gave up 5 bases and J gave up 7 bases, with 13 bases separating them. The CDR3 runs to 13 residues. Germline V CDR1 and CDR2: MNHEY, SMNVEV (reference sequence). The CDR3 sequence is CASSARPGHTQYF. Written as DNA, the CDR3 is TGTGCCAGCAGTGCCCGACCAGGTCATACGCAGTATTTT.

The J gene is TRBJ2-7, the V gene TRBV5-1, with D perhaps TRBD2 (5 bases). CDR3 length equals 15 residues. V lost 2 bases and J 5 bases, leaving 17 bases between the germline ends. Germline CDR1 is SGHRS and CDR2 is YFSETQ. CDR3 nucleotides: TGCGCCAGCAGCTTTCGGTATAGGGAGTCCGACGAGCAGTACTTC. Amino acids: CASSFRYRESDEQYF.

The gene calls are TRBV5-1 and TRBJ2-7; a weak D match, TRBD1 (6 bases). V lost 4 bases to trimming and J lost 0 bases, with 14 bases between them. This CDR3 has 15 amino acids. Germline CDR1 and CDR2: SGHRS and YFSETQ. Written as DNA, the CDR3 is TGCGCCAGCAGCCTCGAGACAGGCGCCTCCTACGAGCAGTACTTC. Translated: CASSLETGASYEQYF.

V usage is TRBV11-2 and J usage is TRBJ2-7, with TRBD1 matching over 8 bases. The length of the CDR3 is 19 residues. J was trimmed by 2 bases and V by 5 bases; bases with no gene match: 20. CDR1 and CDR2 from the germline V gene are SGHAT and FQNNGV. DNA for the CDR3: TGTGCCAGCAGCCTTTCGACCGGGACAGGTTTATTGAGAACCTACGAGCAGTACTTC. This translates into CASSLSTGTGLLRTYEQYF.

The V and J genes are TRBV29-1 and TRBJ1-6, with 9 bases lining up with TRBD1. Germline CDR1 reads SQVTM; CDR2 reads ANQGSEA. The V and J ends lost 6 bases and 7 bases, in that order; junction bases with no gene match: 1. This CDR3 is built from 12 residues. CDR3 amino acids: CSVTGGNSPLHF. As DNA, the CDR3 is TGCAGCGTGACAGGGGGGAATTCACCCCTCCACTTT.

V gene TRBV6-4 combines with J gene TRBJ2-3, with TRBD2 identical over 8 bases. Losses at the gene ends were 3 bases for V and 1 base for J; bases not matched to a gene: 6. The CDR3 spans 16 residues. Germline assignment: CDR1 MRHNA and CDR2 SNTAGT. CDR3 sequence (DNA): TGTGCCAGCAGTGATAGCGGGAATCCCGGCACAGATACGCAGTATTTT. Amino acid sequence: CASSDSGNPGTDTQYF.

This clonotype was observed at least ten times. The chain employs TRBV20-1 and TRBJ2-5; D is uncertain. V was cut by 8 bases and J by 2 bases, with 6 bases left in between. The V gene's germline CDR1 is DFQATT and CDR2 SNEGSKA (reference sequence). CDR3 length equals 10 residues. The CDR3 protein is CSTFQETQYF. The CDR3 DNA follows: TGCAGTACGTTTCAAGAGACCCAGTACTTC.

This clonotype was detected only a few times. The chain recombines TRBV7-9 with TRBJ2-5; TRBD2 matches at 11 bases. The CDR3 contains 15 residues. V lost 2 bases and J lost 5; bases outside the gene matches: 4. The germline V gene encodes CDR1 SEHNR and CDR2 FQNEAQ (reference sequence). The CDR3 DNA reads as TGTGCCAGCAGCTTAACTAGCGGGAGCTCTGAGACCCAGTACTTC. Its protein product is CASSLTSGSSETQYF. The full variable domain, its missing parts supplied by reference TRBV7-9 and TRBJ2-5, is DTGVSQNPRHKITKRGQNVTFRCDPISEHNRLYWYRQTLGQGPEFLTYFQNEAQLEKSRLLSDRFSAERPKGSFSTLEIQRTEQGDSAMYLCASSLTSGSSETQYFGPGTRLLVL.

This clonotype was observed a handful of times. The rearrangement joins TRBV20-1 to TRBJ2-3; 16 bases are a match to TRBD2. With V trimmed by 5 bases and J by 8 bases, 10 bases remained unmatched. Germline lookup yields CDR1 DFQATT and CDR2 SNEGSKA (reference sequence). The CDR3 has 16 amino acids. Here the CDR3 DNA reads TGCAGTGCTCAAGGGACTAGCGGGGGGGCCCAGGGTACGCAGTATTTT. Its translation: CSAQGTSGGAQGTQYF.

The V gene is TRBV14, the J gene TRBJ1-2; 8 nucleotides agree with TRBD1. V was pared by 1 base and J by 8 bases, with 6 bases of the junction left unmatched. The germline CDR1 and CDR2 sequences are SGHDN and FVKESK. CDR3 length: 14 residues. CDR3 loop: CASSQVAQGVGYTF. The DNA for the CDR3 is TGTGCCAGCAGCCAAGTGGCACAGGGGGTCGGCTACACCTTC.

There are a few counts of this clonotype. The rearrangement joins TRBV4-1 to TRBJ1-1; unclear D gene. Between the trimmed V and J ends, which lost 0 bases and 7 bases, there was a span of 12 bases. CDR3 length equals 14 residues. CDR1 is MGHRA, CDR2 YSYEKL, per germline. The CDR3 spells CASSQDWPTSEAFF. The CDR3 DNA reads TGCGCCAGCAGCCAAGATTGGCCTACCAGTGAAGCTTTCTTT.

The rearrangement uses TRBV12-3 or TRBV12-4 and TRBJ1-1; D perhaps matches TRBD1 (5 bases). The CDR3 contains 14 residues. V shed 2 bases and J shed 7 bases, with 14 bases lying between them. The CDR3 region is CASSLSGAAVEAFF. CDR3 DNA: TGTGCCAGCAGTTTATCCGGGGCAGCAGTTGAAGCTTTCTTT.

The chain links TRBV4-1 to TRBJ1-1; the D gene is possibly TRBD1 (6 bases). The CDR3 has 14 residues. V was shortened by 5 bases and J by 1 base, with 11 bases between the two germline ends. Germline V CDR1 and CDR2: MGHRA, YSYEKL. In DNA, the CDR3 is TGCGCCAGCAGCTTTTCGGACAGGAACACTGAAGCTTTCTTT. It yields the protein CASSFSDRNTEAFF.

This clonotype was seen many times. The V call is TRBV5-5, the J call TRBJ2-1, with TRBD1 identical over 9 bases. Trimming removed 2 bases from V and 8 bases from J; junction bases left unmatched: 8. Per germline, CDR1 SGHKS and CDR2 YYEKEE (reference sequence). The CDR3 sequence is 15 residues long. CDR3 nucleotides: TGTGCCAGCAGCTTACCCGGGACAGGGTCGGATGAGCAGTTCTTC. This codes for CASSLPGTGSDEQFF.

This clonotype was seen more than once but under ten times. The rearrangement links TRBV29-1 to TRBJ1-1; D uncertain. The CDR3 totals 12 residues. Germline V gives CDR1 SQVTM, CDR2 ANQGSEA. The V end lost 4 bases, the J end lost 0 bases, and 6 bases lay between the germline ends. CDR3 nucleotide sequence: TGCAGCGTTGCAAGGGTGAACACTGAAGCTTTCTTT. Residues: CSVARVNTEAFF.

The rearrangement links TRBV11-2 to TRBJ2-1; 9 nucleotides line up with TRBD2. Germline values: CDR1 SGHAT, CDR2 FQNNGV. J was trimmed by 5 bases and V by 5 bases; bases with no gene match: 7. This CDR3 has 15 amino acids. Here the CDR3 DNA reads TGTGCCAGCAGCGGCGGGGTAGCGGGAGACAATGAGCAGTTCTTC. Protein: CASSGGVAGDNEQFF.

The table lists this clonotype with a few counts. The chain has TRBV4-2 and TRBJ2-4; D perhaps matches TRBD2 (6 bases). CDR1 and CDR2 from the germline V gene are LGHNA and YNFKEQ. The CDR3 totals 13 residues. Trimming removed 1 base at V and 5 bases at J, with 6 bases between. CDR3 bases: TGTGCCAGCAGCCAAGGCGGGGAAAACATTCAGTACTTC. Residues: CASSQGGENIQYF.

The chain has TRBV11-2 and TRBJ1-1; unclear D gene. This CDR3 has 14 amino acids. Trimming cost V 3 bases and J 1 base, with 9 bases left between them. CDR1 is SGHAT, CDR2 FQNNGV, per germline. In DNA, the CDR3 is TGTGCCAGCAGCTTTGTTCCAGGGAACACTGAAGCTTTCTTT. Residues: CASSFVPGNTEAFF. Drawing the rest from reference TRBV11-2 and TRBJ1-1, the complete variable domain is EAGVAQSPRYKIIEKRQSVAFWCNPISGHATLYWYQQILGQGPKLLIQFQNNGVVDDSQLPKDRFSAERLKGVDSTLKIQPAKLEDSAVYLCASSFVPGNTEAFFGQGTRLTVV.

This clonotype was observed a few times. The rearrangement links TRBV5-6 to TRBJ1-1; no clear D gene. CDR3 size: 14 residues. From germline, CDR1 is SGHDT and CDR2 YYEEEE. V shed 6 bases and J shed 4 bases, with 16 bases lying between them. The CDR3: CASTLVGGSTEAFF. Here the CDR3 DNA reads TGTGCCAGCACGTTAGTAGGAGGGAGCACTGAAGCTTTCTTT. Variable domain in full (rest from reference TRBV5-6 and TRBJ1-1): DAGVTQSPTHLIKTRGQQVTLRCSPKSGHDTVSWYQQALGQGPQFIFQYYEEEERQRGNFPDRFSGHQFPNYSSELNVNALLLGDSALYLCASTLVGGSTEAFFGQGTRLTVV.

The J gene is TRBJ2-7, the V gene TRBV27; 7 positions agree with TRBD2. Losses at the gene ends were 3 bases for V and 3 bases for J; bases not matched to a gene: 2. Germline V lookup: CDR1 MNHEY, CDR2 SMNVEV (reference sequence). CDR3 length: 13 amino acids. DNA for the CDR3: TGTGCCAGCAGTTTGTGGGGGGGCTACGAGCAGTACTTC. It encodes CASSLWGGYEQYF.